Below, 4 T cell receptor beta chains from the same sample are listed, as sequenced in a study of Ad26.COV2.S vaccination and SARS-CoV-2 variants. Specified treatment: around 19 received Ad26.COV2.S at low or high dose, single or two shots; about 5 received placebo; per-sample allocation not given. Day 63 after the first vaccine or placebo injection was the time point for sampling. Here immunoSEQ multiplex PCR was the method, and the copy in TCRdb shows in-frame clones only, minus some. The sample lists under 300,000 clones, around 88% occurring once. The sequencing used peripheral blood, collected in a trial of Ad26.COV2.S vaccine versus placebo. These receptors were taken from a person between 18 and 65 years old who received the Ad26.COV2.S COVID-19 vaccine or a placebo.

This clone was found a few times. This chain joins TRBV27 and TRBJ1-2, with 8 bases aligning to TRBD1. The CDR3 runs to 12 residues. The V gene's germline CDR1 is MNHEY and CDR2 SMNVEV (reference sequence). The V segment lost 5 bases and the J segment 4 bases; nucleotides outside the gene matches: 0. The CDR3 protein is CASSDRGYGYTF. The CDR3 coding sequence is TGTGCCAGCAGTGACAGGGGCTATGGCTACACCTTC.

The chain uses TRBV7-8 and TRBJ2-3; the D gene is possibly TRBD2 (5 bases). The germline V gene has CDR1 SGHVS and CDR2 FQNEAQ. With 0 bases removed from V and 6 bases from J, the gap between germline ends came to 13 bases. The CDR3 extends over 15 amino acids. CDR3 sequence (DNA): TGTGCCAGCAGCTTAGCGGGGAGAGTTGGGGATACGCAGTATTTT. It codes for CASSLAGRVGDTQYF. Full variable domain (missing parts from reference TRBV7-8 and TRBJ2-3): GAGVSQSPRYKVAKRGQDVALRCDPISGHVSLFWYQQALGQGPEFLTYFQNEAQLDKSGLPSDRFFAERPEGSVSTLKIQRTQQEDSAVYLCASSLAGRVGDTQYFGPGTRLTVL.

The CDR3 nucleotides are TGTGCCAGCACCCGGGGAGGGTACTATGGCTACACCTTC. Translated: CASTRGGYYGYTF. The chain combines TRBV2 with TRBJ1-2; D not certain. The CDR3 consists of 13 residues. Per the germline V gene, CDR1 is SNHLY and CDR2 is FYNNEI. V lost 7 bases and J 3 bases, leaving 12 bases between the germline ends.

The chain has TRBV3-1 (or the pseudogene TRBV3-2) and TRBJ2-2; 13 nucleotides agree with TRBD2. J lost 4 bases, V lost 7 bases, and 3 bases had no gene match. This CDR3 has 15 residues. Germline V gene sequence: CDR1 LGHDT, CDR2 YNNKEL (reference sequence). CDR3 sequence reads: CASKGLAGATGELFF. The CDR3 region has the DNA TGTGCCAGCAAAGGACTAGCGGGAGCCACCGGGGAGCTGTTTTTT.